Presented here are 10 T cell receptor beta chains from one specimen sequenced in a study of T cell clonality in common variable immunodeficiency. These TCRs' antigens remain unknown. Generated by immunoSEQ multiplex PCR, the TCRdb table keeps only in-frame clones and is missing some. The record shows more than 20,000 clones for this sample, with no singletons present. Findings and limits, study-wide: Fewer deletions and N-nucleotide insertions were reportedly seen in common variable immunodeficiency TCR beta sequences.

Specimen: peripheral blood mononuclear cells. These receptor sequences come from a human donor with common variable immunodeficiency.

This clone has ten or more counts. The read gets to within 3 residues of the CDR3 end, and the germline J gene fills in the rest. This sequence joins TRBV6-1 and TRBJ2-3; TRBD2 aligns across 11 bases. V shed 3 bases, J shed 3 bases, and the junction held 2 bases outside the gene matches. The CDR3 has 15 residues. In germline, CDR1 is MNHNS, CDR2 SASEGT. The CDR3 here is CASSEGLAATDTQYF. The covered CDR3 bases are TGTGCCAGCAGTGAGGGACTAGCGGCGACAGATACG.

This clone was counted only a few times. The CDR3 spells CASSFTRRTDTQYF. CDR3 DNA (partial): TGTGCCAGCAGTTTCACACGGCGGACAGATACG. V gene TRBV11-2 combines with J gene TRBJ2-3; D remains ambiguous. The read ends 3 residues early relative to the CDR3; the germline J gene fills the gap. This CDR3 comprises 14 residues. CDR1 and CDR2 (germline): SGHAT, FQNNGV. Between the trimmed V and J ends, which lost 6 bases and 3 bases, there was a span of 13 bases.

This clone was recorded many times. Sequencing ends 3 residues short of the CDR3 end; the germline J gene provides the rest. The V gene is TRBV6-1, the J gene TRBJ2-7; no firm D call. The germline gives CDR1 MNHNS, CDR2 SASEGT. The CDR3 sequence is 13 residues long. The V gene lost 1 base and the J gene lost 3 bases, with 7 bases spanning the gap. The CDR3 sequence is CASSEGSHYEQYF. CDR3 DNA, as far as it was read: TGTGCCAGCAGTGAAGGCAGTCACTACGAG.

This clone appeared many times. The read falls 3 residues short of the CDR3 end, and the missing part is taken from the germline J gene. The chain combines TRBV9 with TRBJ2-1; 7 bases map to TRBD2. With 1 base clipped from V and 2 bases from J, the junction kept 3 bases outside the gene matches. Germline V CDR1 and CDR2: SGDLS, YYNGEE. This CDR3 has 15 amino acids. The CDR3 loop is CASSVLLAPYNEQFF. CDR3 DNA (partial): TGTGCCAGCAGCGTATTACTAGCGCCCTACAATGAG.

This clone was detected many times. The read finishes 3 residues shy of the CDR3 end, and the germline J gene is used to complete it. The chain employs TRBV5-1 and TRBJ1-1; D perhaps matches TRBD1 (5 bases). CDR3 length equals 15 residues. Trimming removed 4 bases from V and 1 base from J, with 14 bases in between. Germline-derived CDR1 and CDR2 are SGHRS and YFSETQ. The DNA read from the CDR3 is TGCGCCAGCAGCGTGTTAGGGGCGGCGAACACTGAA. This gives the protein CASSVLGAANTE. The CDR3 reads in full as CASSVLGAANTEAFF.

The sample holds many counts of this clone. The read finishes 3 residues shy of the CDR3 end, and the germline J gene is used to complete it. This sequence joins TRBV20-1 and TRBJ1-3; TRBD1 might be the D (6 bases). From germline, CDR1 is DFQATT and CDR2 SNEGSKA (reference sequence). The CDR3 spans 14 residues. The V end lost 6 bases, the J end lost 4 bases, and 16 bases lay between the germline ends. The chain's CDR3 is CSAKTGTYGNTIYF. The sequenced part of the CDR3 DNA is TGCAGTGCCAAGACCGGGACATACGGAAACACC.

This clone was recorded a few times. Relative to the germline gene, one junction end is altered; a read error may explain this. The DNA ends 3 residues before the CDR3 does, and the rest of the CDR3 is filled in from the germline J gene. The chain links TRBV7-9 to TRBJ2-7; no clear D. CDR3 length: 12 amino acids. Germline CDR1 and CDR2: SEHNR and FQNEAQ (reference sequence). The CDR3 spells CSSSLRAYEQYF. CDR3 DNA (partial): TGTTCCAGCAGCTTACGGGCCTACGAG.

This clone was counted many times. The read comes to an end 3 residues before the CDR3 does, leaving the germline J gene to fill in the end. The gene calls are TRBV19 and TRBJ2-7; D is tentatively TRBD1 or TRBD2 (5 bases each). CDR1 is LNHDA, CDR2 SQIVND, per germline (reference sequence). V lost 7 bases and J 0 bases, leaving 10 bases between the germline ends. CDR3 length equals 13 residues. The CDR3 spells CASKARGSYEQYF. The part of the CDR3 DNA that was read is TGTGCCAGTAAAGCGAGGGGCTCCTACGAG.

The sample holds many counts of this clone. The read ends 3 residues before the CDR3 terminus; that terminus is restored from the germline J gene. The chain has TRBV6-2 or TRBV6-3 and TRBJ2-5; D possibly corresponds to TRBD2 (6 bases). The CDR3 runs 17 residues. Trimming shortened V by 0 bases and J by 5 bases, and 19 bases separated the two germline ends. CDR1 and CDR2 from the germline V gene are MNHEY and SVGEGT. CDR3 DNA, as far as it was read: TGTGCCAGCAGTTACTCCTCTTCAGGGACTTTTCGGGAGACC. Translation: CASSYSSSGTFRET. The whole CDR3 region reads CASSYSSSGTFRETQYF.

Within the sample, this clone is medium-sized. The CDR3 end is not reached by the read, which stops 3 residues before it; the germline J gene fills it in. V usage is TRBV19 and J usage is TRBJ2-5; TRBD1 matches at 10 bases. Germline V lookup: CDR1 LNHDA, CDR2 SQIVND (reference sequence). The CDR3 length is 13 residues. V gave up 7 bases and J gave up 5 bases; unmatched junction bases: 4. The CDR3: CASMDRGVETQYF. CDR3 DNA, as far as it was read: TGTGCCAGTATGGACAGGGGGGTGGAGACC.